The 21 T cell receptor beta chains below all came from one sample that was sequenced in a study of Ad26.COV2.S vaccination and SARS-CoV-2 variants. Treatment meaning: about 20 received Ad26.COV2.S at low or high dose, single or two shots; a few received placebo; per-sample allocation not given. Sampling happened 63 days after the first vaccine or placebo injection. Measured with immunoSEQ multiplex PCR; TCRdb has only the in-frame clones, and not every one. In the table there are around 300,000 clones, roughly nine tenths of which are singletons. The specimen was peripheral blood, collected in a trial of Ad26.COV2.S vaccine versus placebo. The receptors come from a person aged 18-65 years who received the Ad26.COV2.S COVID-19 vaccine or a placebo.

CDR3 nucleotide sequence: TGCGCCAGCAGCCATGCGAGGGACCCATGGGCTTTCTTT. Protein product: CASSHARDPWAFF. The V gene is TRBV4-1, the J gene TRBJ1-1, with D tentatively TRBD1 (5 bases). Germline V CDR1 and CDR2: MGHRA, YSYEKL. The CDR3 covers 13 residues. Trimming left V 3 bases short and J 11 bases short, with 16 bases between.

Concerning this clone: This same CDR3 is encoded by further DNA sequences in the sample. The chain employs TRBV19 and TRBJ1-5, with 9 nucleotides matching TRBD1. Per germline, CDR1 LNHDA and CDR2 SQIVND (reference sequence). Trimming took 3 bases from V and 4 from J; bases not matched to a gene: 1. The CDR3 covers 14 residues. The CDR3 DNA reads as TGTGCCAGTAGTATGACAGGGGGGAATCAGCCCCAGCATTTT. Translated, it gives CASSMTGGNQPQHF.

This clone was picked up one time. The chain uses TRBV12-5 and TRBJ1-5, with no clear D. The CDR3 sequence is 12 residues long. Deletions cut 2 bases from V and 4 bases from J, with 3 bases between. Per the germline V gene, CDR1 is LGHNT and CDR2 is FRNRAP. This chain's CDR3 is CASGLINQPQHF. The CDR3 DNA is TGTGCTAGTGGTTTGATTAATCAGCCCCAGCATTTT.

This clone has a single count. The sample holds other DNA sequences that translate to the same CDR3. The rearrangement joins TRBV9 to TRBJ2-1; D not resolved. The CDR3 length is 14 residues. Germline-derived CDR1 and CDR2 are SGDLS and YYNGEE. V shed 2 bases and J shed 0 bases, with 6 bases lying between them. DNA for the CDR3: TGTGCCAGCAGCGTGACTGGCTCCTACAATGAGCAGTTCTTC. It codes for CASSVTGSYNEQFF. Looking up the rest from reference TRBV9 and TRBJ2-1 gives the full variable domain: DSGVTQTPKHLITATGQRVTLRCSPRSGDLSVYWYQQSLDQGLQFLIQYYNGEERAKGNILERFSAQQFPDLHSELNLSSLELGDSALYFCASSVTGSYNEQFFGPGTRLTVL.

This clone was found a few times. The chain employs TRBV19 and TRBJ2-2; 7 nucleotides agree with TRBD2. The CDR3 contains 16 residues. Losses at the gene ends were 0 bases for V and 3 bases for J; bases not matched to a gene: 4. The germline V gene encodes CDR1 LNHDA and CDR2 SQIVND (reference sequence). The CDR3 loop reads CASSIERTRYTGELFF. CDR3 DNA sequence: TGTGCCAGTAGTATAGAAAGGACTAGATACACCGGGGAGCTGTTTTTT.

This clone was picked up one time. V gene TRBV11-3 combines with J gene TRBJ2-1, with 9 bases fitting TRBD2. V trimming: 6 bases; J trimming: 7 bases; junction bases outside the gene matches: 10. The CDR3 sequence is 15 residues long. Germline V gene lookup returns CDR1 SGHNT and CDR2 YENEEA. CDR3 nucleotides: TGTGCCAGCAGTCTACTAGCGGGCGGTGGGAATGAGCAGTTCTTC. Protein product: CASSLLAGGGNEQFF.

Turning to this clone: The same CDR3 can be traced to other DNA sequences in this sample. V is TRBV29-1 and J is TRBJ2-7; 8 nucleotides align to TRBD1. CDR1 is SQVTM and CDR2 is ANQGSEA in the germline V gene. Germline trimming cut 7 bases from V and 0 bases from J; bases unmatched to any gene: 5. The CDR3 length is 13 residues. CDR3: CSARQGTSYEQYF. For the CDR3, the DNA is TGCAGCGCTCGACAGGGGACCTCCTACGAGCAGTACTTC.

CDR3 residues: CASRLRVRQFLGFIDTQYF. The DNA for the CDR3 is TGTGCCAGCAGGTTAAGGGTACGACAGTTTTTGGGTTTTATAGATACGCAGTATTTT. The chain combines TRBV27 with TRBJ2-3, with D perhaps matching TRBD1 (5 bases). The length of the CDR3 is 19 residues. CDR1 and CDR2 from the germline V gene are MNHEY and SMNVEV (reference sequence). Trimming took off 6 bases at V and 5 bases at J, with 30 bases between the two ends.

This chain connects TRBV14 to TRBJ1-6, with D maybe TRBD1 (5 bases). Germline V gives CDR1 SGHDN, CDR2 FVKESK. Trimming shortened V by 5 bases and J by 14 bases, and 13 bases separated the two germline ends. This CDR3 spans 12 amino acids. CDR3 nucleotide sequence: TGTGCCAGCAGCACGCAGGGTTTAACCCTCCACTTT. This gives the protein CASSTQGLTLHF.

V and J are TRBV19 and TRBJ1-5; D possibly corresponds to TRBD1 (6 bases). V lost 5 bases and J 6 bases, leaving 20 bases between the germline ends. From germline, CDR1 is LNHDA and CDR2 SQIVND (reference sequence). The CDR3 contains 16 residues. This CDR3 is CASSDTGRGGGQPQHF. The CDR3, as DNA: TGTGCCAGTAGTGACACAGGGAGGGGAGGCGGTCAGCCCCAGCATTTT.

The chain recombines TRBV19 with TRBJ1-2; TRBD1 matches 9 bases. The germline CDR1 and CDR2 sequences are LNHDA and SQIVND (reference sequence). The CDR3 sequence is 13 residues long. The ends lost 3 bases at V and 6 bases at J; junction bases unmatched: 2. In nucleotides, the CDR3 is TGTGCCAGTAGTATCCACAGGGGGCATGGCTACACCTTC. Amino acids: CASSIHRGHGYTF.

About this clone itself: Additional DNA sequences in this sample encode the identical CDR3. The CDR3 bases are TGTGCCAGTAGTATAGGGACAGGGTCCTACGAGCAGTACTTC. This gives the protein CASSIGTGSYEQYF. The chain recombines TRBV19 with TRBJ2-7; 8 nucleotides match TRBD1. The CDR3 totals 14 residues. Germline CDR1 LNHDA, CDR2 SQIVND (reference sequence). The ends lost 1 base at V and 1 base at J; junction bases unmatched: 0.

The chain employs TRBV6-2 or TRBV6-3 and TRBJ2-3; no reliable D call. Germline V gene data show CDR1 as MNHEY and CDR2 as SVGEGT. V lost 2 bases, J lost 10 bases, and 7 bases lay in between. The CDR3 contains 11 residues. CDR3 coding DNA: TGTGCCAGCAGTTACCCGCAAGCGCAGTATTTT. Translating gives CASSYPQAQYF.

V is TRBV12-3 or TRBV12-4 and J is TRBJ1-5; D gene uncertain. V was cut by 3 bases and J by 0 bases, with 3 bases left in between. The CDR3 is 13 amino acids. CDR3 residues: CASSFVSNQPQHF. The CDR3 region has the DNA TGTGCCAGCAGTTTTGTTAGCAATCAGCCCCAGCATTTT.

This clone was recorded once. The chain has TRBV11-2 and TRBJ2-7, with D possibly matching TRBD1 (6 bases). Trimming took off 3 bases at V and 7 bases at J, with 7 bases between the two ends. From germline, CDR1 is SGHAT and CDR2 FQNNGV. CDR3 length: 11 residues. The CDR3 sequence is CASSLDREQYF. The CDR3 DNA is TGTGCCAGCAGCTTGGACAGAGAGCAGTACTTC.

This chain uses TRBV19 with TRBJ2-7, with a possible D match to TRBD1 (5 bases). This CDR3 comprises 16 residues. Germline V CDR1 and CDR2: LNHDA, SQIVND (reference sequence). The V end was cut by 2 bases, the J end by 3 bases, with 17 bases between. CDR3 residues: CASSIKTNSDSYEQYF. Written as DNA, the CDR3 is TGTGCCAGTAGTATAAAAACAAACTCCGACAGCTACGAGCAGTACTTC.

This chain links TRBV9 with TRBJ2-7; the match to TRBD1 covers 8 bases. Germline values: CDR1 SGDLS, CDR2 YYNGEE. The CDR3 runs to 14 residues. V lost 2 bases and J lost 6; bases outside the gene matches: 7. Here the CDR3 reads CASSVGTGNREQYF. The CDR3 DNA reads TGTGCCAGCAGCGTGGGGACAGGAAATCGCGAGCAGTACTTC.

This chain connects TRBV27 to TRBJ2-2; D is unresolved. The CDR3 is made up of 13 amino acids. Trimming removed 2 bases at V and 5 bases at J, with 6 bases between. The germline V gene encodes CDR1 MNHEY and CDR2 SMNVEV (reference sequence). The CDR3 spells CASSLIGTGELFF. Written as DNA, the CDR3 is TGTGCCAGCAGTTTAATAGGGACCGGGGAGCTGTTTTTT.

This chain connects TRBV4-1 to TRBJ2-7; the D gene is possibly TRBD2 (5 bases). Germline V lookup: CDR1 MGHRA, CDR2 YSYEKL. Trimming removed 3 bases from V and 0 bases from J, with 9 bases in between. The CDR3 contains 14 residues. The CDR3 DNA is TGCGCCAGCAGCCACCCGGGGTCCTCCTACGAGCAGTACTTC. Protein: CASSHPGSSYEQYF.

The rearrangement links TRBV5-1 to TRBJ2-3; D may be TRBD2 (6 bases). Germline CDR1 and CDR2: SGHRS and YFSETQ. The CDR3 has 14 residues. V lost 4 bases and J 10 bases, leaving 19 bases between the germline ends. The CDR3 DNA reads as TGCGCCAGCAGCATGGGGAGGTCGGCTAATGCGCAGTATTTT. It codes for CASSMGRSANAQYF.

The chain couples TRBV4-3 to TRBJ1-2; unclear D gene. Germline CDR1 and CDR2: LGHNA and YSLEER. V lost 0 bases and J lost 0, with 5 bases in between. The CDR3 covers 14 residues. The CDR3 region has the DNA TGCGCCAGCAGCCAAGAACGAGCTAACTATGGCTACACCTTC. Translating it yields CASSQERANYGYTF.